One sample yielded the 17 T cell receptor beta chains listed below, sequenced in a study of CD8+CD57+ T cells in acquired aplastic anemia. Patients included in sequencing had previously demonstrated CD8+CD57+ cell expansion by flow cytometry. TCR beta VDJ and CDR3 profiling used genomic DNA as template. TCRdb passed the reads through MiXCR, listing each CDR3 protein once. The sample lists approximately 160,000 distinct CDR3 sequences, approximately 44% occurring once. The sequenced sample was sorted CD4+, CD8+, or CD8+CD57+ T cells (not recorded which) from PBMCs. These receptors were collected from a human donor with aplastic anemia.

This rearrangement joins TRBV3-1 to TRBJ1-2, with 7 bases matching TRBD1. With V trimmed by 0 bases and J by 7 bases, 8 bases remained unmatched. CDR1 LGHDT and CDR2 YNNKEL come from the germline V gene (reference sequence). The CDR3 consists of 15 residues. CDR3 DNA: TGTGCCAGCAGCCAAGAAGTGACAGGGAGGGGTGGCTACACCTTC. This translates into CASSQEVTGRGGYTF.

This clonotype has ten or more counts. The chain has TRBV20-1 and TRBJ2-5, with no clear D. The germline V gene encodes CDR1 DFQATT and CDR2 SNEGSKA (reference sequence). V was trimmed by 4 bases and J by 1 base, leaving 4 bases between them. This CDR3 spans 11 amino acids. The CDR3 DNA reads TGCAGTGCTAACTTCCAAGAGACCCAGTACTTC. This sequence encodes CSANFQETQYF.

Written as DNA, the CDR3 is TGCAGCGTTGAACTAGAGACCCAGTACTTC. Protein sequence: CSVELETQYF. The V call is TRBV29-1, the J call TRBJ2-5; the D is unclear. Germline-derived CDR1 and CDR2 are SQVTM and ANQGSEA. Trimming removed 2 bases at V and 4 bases at J, with 2 bases between. This CDR3 spans 10 amino acids.

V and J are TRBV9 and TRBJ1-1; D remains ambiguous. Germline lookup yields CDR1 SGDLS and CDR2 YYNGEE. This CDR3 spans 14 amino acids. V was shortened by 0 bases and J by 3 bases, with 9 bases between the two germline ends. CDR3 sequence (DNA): TGTGCCAGCAGCGTAGGGGCTGAGGACACTGAAGCTTTCTTT. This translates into CASSVGAEDTEAFF.

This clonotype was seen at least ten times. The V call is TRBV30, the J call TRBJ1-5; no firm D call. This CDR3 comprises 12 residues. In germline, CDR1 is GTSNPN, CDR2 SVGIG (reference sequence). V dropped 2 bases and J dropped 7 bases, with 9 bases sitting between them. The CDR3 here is CAWSPAGQPQHF. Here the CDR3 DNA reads TGTGCCTGGAGTCCCGCGGGGCAGCCCCAGCATTTT.

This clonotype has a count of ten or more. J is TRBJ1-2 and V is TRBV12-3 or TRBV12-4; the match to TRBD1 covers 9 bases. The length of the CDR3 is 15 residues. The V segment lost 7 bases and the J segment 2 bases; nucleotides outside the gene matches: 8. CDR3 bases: TGTGCCAGCAATACCGGACAGGGGAAAAACTATGGCTACACCTTC. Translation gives CASNTGQGKNYGYTF.

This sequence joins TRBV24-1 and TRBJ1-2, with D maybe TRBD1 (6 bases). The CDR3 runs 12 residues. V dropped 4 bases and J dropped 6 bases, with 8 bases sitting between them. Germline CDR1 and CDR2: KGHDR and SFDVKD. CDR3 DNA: TGTGCCACCAGTGAACAGGGCGATGGCTACACCTTC. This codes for CATSEQGDGYTF.

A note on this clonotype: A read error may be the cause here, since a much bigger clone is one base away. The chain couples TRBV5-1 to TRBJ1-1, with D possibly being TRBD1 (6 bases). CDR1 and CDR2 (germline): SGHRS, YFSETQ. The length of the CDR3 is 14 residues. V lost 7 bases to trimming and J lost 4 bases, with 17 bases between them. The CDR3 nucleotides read TGCGCCAGCCCCGAGGGGGAGCCGGGCACTGAAGCTTTCTTT. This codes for CASPEGEPGTEAFF.

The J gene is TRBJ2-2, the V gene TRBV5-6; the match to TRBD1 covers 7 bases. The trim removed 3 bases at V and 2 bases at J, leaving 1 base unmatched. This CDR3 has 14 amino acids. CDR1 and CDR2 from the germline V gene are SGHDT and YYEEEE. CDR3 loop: CASSYRGNTGELFF. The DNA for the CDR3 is TGTGCCAGCAGCTACAGGGGAAACACCGGGGAGCTGTTTTTT.

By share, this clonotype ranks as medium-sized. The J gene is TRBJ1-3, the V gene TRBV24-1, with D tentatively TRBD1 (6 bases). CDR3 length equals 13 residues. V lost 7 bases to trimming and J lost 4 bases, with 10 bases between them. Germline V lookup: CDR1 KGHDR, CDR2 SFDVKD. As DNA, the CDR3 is TGTGCCACCAGCCAGGGGAAAGGAAACACCATATATTTT. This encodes CATSQGKGNTIYF.

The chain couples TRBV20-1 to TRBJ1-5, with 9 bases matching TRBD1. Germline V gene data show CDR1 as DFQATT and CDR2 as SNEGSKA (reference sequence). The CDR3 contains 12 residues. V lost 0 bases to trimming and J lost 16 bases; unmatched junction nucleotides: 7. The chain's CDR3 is CSARDLGQGLHF. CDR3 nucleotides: TGCAGTGCTAGAGATCTGGGACAGGGCCTACATTTT.

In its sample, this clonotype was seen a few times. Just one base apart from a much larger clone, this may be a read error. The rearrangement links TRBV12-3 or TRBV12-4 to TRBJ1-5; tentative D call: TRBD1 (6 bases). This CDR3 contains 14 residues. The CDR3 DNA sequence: TGTGCCAGCAGCCCCGGACGGGACAATCAGCCCCGGCATTTT. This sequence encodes CASSPGRDNQPRHF.

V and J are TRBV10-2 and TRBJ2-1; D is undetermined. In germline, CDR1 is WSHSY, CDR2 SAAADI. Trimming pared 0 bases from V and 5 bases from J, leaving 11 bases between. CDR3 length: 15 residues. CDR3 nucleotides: TGCGCCAGCAGTGAGTCTTTATACGGAAACAATGAGCAGTTCTTC. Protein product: CASSESLYGNNEQFF.

The CDR3 sequence is CASSQAPQAGYGYTF. Written as DNA, the CDR3 is TGTGCCAGCAGCCAAGCTCCCCAGGCTGGCTATGGCTACACCTTC. The chain joins TRBV3-1 to TRBJ1-2; D unresolved. V lost 1 base and J 4 bases, leaving 13 bases between the germline ends. Germline V gives CDR1 LGHDT, CDR2 YNNKEL (reference sequence). The CDR3 spans 15 residues. Together with reference TRBV3-1 and TRBJ1-2, the CDR3 gives the full variable domain: DTAVSQTPKYLVTQMGNDKSIKCEQNLGHDTMYWYKQDSKKFLKIMFSYNNKELIINETVPNRFSPKSPDKAHLNLHINSLELGDSAVYFCASSQAPQAGYGYTFGSGTRLTVV.

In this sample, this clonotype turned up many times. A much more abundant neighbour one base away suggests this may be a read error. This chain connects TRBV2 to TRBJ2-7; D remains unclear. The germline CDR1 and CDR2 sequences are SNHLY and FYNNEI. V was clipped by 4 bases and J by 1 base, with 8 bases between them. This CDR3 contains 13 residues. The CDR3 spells CASSVGRSYEQYF. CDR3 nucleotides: TGTGCCAGCAGTGTTGGTAGGTCCTACGAGCAGTACTTC.

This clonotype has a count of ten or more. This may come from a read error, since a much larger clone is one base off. The CDR3 coding sequence is TGTGCCAGTACCTTGGGCAGGGACCTCTACACCTTC. Protein product: CASTLGRDLYTF. The J gene is TRBJ1-2, the V gene TRBV19; possible D gene TRBD1, 5 bases. V shed 7 bases and J shed 10 bases, with 16 bases lying between them. Germline V gene lookup returns CDR1 LNHDA and CDR2 SQIVND (reference sequence). This CDR3 has 12 amino acids.

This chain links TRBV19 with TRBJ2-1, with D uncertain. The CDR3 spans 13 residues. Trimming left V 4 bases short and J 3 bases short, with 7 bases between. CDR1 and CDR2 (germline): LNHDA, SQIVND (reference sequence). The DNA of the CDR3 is TGTGCCAGTAGTACTTATCTCTACAATGAGCAGTTCTTC. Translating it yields CASSTYLYNEQFF.